One sample yielded the 11 T cell receptor beta chains listed below, sequenced in a study of CD8+CD57+ T cells in acquired aplastic anemia. Using genomic DNA as the template, TCR beta VDJ and CDR3 profiling was carried out. TCRdb passed the reads through MiXCR, listing each CDR3 protein once. Seen here are roughly 250,000 distinct CDR3 sequences, approximately 86% observed once, and the top ten hold approximately 42%. It was patients with CD8+CD57+ cell expansion by flow cytometry who were chosen for sequencing. Sequenced sample: sorted CD4+, CD8+, or CD8+CD57+ T cells (not recorded which) from PBMCs. The receptors originated from a human donor with aplastic anemia.

Remarks on this clonotype: At one end, the junction sequence differs from germline, possibly due to a read error. The chain employs TRBV7-8 and TRBJ1-2; a weak D match, TRBD1 (5 bases). There are 15 residues in the CDR3. Germline V gene sequence: CDR1 SGHVS, CDR2 FQNEAQ. The CDR3 DNA follows: TGCGCCAGCAGCTTGGCGGGAGGGGCCAACTCTGGCTACACCTTC. This gives the protein CASSLAGGANSGYTF.

CDR3 sequence: CASSFGEQAEKLFF. Here the CDR3 DNA reads TGTGCCAGCAGCTTCGGAGAGCAAGCGGAAAAACTGTTTTTT. This chain joins TRBV11-3 and TRBJ1-4; unclear D gene. CDR1 SGHNT and CDR2 YENEEA come from the germline V gene. The V and J ends lost 3 bases and 8 bases respectively, with 13 bases between them. The CDR3 has 14 amino acids.

Note on this clonotype: A read error is possible here, since a much larger clone lies one base away. This chain uses TRBV11-3 with TRBJ2-3, with D perhaps TRBD2 (5 bases). CDR1 is SGHNT and CDR2 is YENEEA in the germline V gene. This CDR3 region has 14 residues. Between the trimmed V and J ends, which lost 0 bases and 6 bases, there was a span of 10 bases. CDR3 coding DNA: TGTGCCAGCAGCTTAGAGGGAGCACGCGATACGCAGTATTTT. Protein: CASSLEGARDTQYF.

V is TRBV2 and J is TRBJ2-3; no clear D. V was pared by 1 base and J by 5 bases, with 7 bases between. CDR3 length: 13 residues. CDR1 is SNHLY, CDR2 FYNNEI, per germline. CDR3 in amino acids: CASSEEGGDTQYF. The CDR3 DNA is TGTGCCAGCAGTGAAGAGGGCGGAGATACGCAGTATTTT.

Remarks on this clonotype: The DNA is omitted, as the CDR3 cannot be located on it reliably, and the CDR3 follows TCRdb's listing. The rearrangement joins TRBV9 to TRBJ2-5. Both ends counted, the CDR3 spans 15 residues. The V gene's germline CDR1 is SGDLS and CDR2 YYNGEE. CDR3 sequence reads: CASGAAGNIQYFEYF.

The chain couples TRBV7-8 to TRBJ1-2, with D possibly matching TRBD1 (6 bases). V was trimmed by 5 bases and J by 12 bases, leaving 22 bases between them. Germline V CDR1 and CDR2: SGHVS, FQNEAQ. The CDR3 spans 14 residues. CDR3 amino acids: CASSEGGGPDTHTF. CDR3 sequence (DNA): TGTGCCAGCAGCGAAGGGGGAGGTCCCGATACGCACACCTTC. Together with reference TRBV7-8 and TRBJ1-2, the CDR3 gives the full variable domain: GAGVSQSPRYKVAKRGQDVALRCDPISGHVSLFWYQQALGQGPEFLTYFQNEAQLDKSGLPSDRFFAERPEGSVSTLKIQRTQQEDSAVYLCASSEGGGPDTHTFGSGTRLTVV.

On this clonotype: Sequence at one end of the junction differs from germline and may be a read error. V usage is TRBV5-6 and J usage is TRBJ2-5; D might be TRBD2 (5 bases). Germline V gene data show CDR1 as SGHDT and CDR2 as YYEEEE. This CDR3 comprises 14 residues. The CDR3 loop reads CASGLEREQETQYF. CDR3 nucleotide sequence: TGTGCCAGCGGCTTAGAGAGGGAGCAAGAGACCCAGTACTTC.

On this clonotype: The junction shows a germline mismatch at one end, possibly a read error. The V gene is TRBV7-8, the J gene TRBJ2-1, with no clear D. The CDR3 is made up of 14 amino acids. Germline lookup yields CDR1 SGHVS and CDR2 FQNEAQ. The CDR3: CASSLAGCSDTQYF. CDR3 sequence (DNA): TGTGCCAGCAGCTTAGCGGGGTGTTCCGATACGCAGTATTTC.

The chain employs TRBV5-6 and TRBJ2-7; 7 nucleotides agree with TRBD1. The CDR3 length is 18 residues. J gave up 3 bases and V 3 bases, and 18 bases lay outside the gene matches. Germline CDR1 reads SGHDT; CDR2 reads YYEEEE. The CDR3 here is CASSSRDNGTALYYEQYV. The CDR3 DNA follows: TGTGCCAGCAGCTCTCGGGACAACGGGACAGCCCTTTACTACGAGCAGTACGTC.

The V and J genes are TRBV7-8 and TRBJ2-7; possible D gene TRBD1, 6 bases. This CDR3 has 14 amino acids. Germline V gives CDR1 SGHVS, CDR2 FQNEAQ. The CDR3 loop is CASSLGVQGIDNEV. The CDR3, as DNA: TGTGCCAGCAGCTTAGGGGTTCAGGGGATTGACAATGAGGTC.

The rearrangement joins TRBV5-6 to TRBJ1-1, with D unresolved. Trimming shortened V by 0 bases and J by 6 bases, and 6 bases separated the two germline ends. There are 12 residues in the CDR3. Germline V gene lookup returns CDR1 SGHDT and CDR2 YYEEEE. For the CDR3, the DNA is TGTGCCAGCAGCTTGGAGAGGGCTGAAGCTTTCTTT. This encodes CASSLERAEAFF.